Each of the 25 T cell receptor beta chains below was sequenced from the same sample in a study of identifying expanded T cells in peripheral blood (dated by TCRdb to between 2019 and 2020). Preparation of the library involved the immunoSEQ multiplex PCR assay. TCRdb stores this immuneACCESS table with in-frame sequences only. Part of the clones is absent; in the studies checked, under half of the shortfall reflects unresolved V genes, and no reason is known for the rest. Within this sample are some 90,000 clones, with 70% to 90% of them counted one time only. In total, the top ten clones hold around 5.6% of the sample. The material sequenced was blood. The receptors derive from a person between 18 and 70 years old in good health.

The rearrangement links TRBV19 to TRBJ2-2; unclear D gene. With 7 bases removed from V and 5 bases from J, the gap between germline ends came to 17 bases. The CDR3 length is 15 residues. Germline V lookup: CDR1 LNHDA, CDR2 SQIVND (reference sequence). The CDR3 reads CASNKGGSRTGELFF. CDR3 nucleotide sequence: TGTGCCAGTAACAAAGGTGGTTCGAGGACCGGGGAGCTGTTTTTT. Looking up the rest from reference TRBV19 and TRBJ2-2 gives the full variable domain: DGGITQSPKYLFRKEGQNVTLSCEQNLNHDAMYWYRQDPGQGLRLIYYSQIVNDFQKGDIAEGYSVSREKKESFPLTVTSAQKNPTAFYLCASNKGGSRTGELFFGEGSRLTVL.

The chain recombines TRBV7-9 with TRBJ2-1; weak D call: TRBD1 (5 bases). Germline CDR1 and CDR2: SEHNR and FQNEAQ (reference sequence). The CDR3 totals 14 residues. Trimming left V 6 bases short and J 2 bases short, with 11 bases between. This CDR3 reads CASSSRETYNEQFF. In nucleotides, the CDR3 is TGTGCCAGCAGTTCCAGGGAAACCTACAATGAGCAGTTCTTC.

The chain is built from TRBV10-3 and TRBJ1-5, with D maybe TRBD1 (6 bases). The V and J ends lost 4 bases and 0 bases respectively, with 10 bases between them. CDR1 is ENHRY, CDR2 SYGVKD, per germline. The length of the CDR3 is 15 residues. Written as DNA, the CDR3 is TGTGCCATCAGTGCGGGACAAAGTAGCAATCAGCCCCAGCATTTT. Its protein product is CAISAGQSSNQPQHF.

A single count supports this clone. At one of its ends the junction is not consistent with the germline gene, which may arise from a read error. This chain links TRBV5-4 with TRBJ2-7; the match to TRBD1 covers 8 bases. The CDR3 is 16 residues long. Germline lookup yields CDR1 SGHNT and CDR2 YYREEE (reference sequence). CDR3 DNA: TGCGCCAGCAGCCAAGAATTCGGGGACAGGTCCTACGAGCAGTACTTC. It codes for CASSQEFGDRSYEQYF.

The CDR3, as DNA: TGTGCCAGCTCACTTAGACAGGACACTGAAGCTTTCTTT. Protein sequence: CASSLRQDTEAFF. The chain links TRBV18 to TRBJ1-1; perhaps TRBD1 as D (6 bases). CDR3 length: 13 residues. In germline, CDR1 is KGHSH, CDR2 LQKENI. Trimming removed 4 bases at V and 3 bases at J, with 9 bases between.

This chain connects TRBV14 to TRBJ1-5; the match to TRBD1 covers 7 bases. The CDR3 is made up of 15 amino acids. Germline-derived CDR1 and CDR2 are SGHDN and FVKESK. The ends lost 1 base at V and 7 bases at J; junction bases unmatched: 7. The CDR3 region is CASSQGDSPAQPQHF. Written as DNA, the CDR3 is TGTGCCAGCAGCCAAGGGGACAGCCCAGCCCAGCCCCAGCATTTT.

DNA of the CDR3: TGTGCCAGCAGTGACGAGGGTGGGGGCAATTCACCCCTCCACTTT. This codes for CASSDEGGGNSPLHF. This sequence joins TRBV25-1 and TRBJ1-6, with D perhaps TRBD1 (6 bases). Germline V gene data show CDR1 as MGHDK and CDR2 as SYGVNS. Trimming took off 3 bases at V and 7 bases at J, with 13 bases between the two ends. This CDR3 is built from 15 residues.

CDR3 DNA sequence: TGTGCCAGCAGAGCCCCAGGAACCTATAATTCACCCCTCCACTTT. Its protein is CASRAPGTYNSPLHF. The chain combines TRBV6-1 with TRBJ1-6; D is ambiguous. The CDR3 contains 15 residues. Germline V gene data show CDR1 as MNHNS and CDR2 as SASEGT. Between the trimmed V and J ends, which lost 6 bases and 2 bases, there was a span of 11 bases.

This chain links TRBV11-3 with TRBJ1-6; D uncertain. V was pared by 2 bases and J by 10 bases, with 9 bases between. CDR1 and CDR2 from the germline V gene are SGHNT and YENEEA. The CDR3 length is 13 residues. This CDR3 is CASSLNPISPLHF. The CDR3 DNA is TGTGCCAGCAGCTTAAATCCCATCTCACCCCTCCACTTT.

V gene TRBV5-8 combines with J gene TRBJ2-2; 10 nucleotides align to TRBD2. This CDR3 is 16 amino acids long. The germline V gene encodes CDR1 SGHTS and CDR2 YDEGEE. V was pared by 1 base and J by 5 bases, with 5 bases of the junction left unmatched. CDR3 in amino acids: CASSLRTSGVTGELFF. The DNA for the CDR3 is TGTGCCAGCAGCTTGCGGACTAGCGGCGTTACCGGGGAGCTGTTTTTT. Full variable domain (outside the CDR3, taken from reference TRBV5-8 and TRBJ2-2): EAGVTQSPTHLIKTRGQQATLRCSPISGHTSVYWYQQALGLGLQFLLWYDEGEERNRGNFPPRFSGRQFPNYSSELNVNALELEDSALYLCASSLRTSGVTGELFFGEGSRLTVL.

J is TRBJ1-2 and V is TRBV20-1, with D unresolved. The CDR3 totals 10 residues. V was clipped by 5 bases and J by 4 bases, with 5 bases between them. From germline, CDR1 is DFQATT and CDR2 SNEGSKA (reference sequence). The CDR3 here is CSARLYGYTF. The CDR3 DNA sequence: TGCAGTGCTCGACTCTATGGCTACACCTTC.

The CDR3, as DNA: TGTGCCAGCAGCTTCCACACTGAAGCTTTCTTT. It is translated as CASSFHTEAFF. V and J are TRBV5-6 and TRBJ1-1; D uncertain. The CDR3 is 11 amino acids. Germline assignment: CDR1 SGHDT and CDR2 YYEEEE. The V end was cut by 2 bases, the J end by 3 bases, with 2 bases between.

The chain recombines TRBV18 with TRBJ1-1; tentatively, D is TRBD1 (5 bases). The CDR3 contains 15 residues. Germline V gives CDR1 KGHSH, CDR2 LQKENI. V was pared by 3 bases and J by 2 bases, with 13 bases between. CDR3 sequence: CASSPQDGGNTEAFF. DNA of the CDR3: TGTGCCAGCTCACCCCAAGACGGGGGTAACACTGAAGCTTTCTTT.

J is TRBJ2-4 and V is TRBV5-6; possible D gene TRBD1, 5 bases. Per the germline V gene, CDR1 is SGHDT and CDR2 is YYEEEE. Deletions cut 2 bases from V and 7 bases from J, with 13 bases between. CDR3 length: 14 residues. As DNA, the CDR3 is TGTGCCAGCAGCTTAAGCACAGGTCGTAACATTCAGTACTTC. It encodes CASSLSTGRNIQYF.

This clone was detected only once. The rearrangement joins TRBV18 to TRBJ1-1, with D maybe TRBD1 (6 bases). V was clipped by 4 bases and J by 1 base, with 13 bases between them. CDR1 is KGHSH, CDR2 LQKENI, per germline. The CDR3 sequence is 15 residues long. The DNA for the CDR3 is TGTGCCAGCTCACGGAACAGGGAGACGAACACTGAAGCTTTCTTT. Amino acids: CASSRNRETNTEAFF.

The chain carries TRBV20-1 and TRBJ2-5; D not resolved. Germline V CDR1 and CDR2: DFQATT, SNEGSKA (reference sequence). This CDR3 region has 10 residues. V was clipped by 3 bases and J by 4 bases, with 3 bases between them. The CDR3 sequence: CSASLETQYF. The CDR3 DNA sequence: TGCAGTGCTAGTTTAGAGACCCAGTACTTC.

CDR3 DNA: TGTGCCAGCAGCGTAGGACTAGCCGGTGATACGCAGTATTTT. This sequence encodes CASSVGLAGDTQYF. The chain carries TRBV9 and TRBJ2-3, with 7 positions matching TRBD2. Germline trimming cut 0 bases from V and 6 bases from J; bases unmatched to any gene: 4. Germline V gives CDR1 SGDLS, CDR2 YYNGEE. The CDR3 extends over 14 amino acids.

This clone appeared once. The V gene is TRBV6-1, the J gene TRBJ1-2; D gene ambiguous. V dropped 1 base and J dropped 8 bases, with 17 bases sitting between them. This CDR3 comprises 15 residues. CDR1 is MNHNS and CDR2 is SASEGT in the germline V gene. CDR3 in DNA: TGTGCCAGCAGTGAAGGGCCTTGGTCCGGCCGGGGCTACACCTTC. The encoded protein is CASSEGPWSGRGYTF.

V gene TRBV6-5 combines with J gene TRBJ1-2; no clear D gene. V shed 8 bases and J shed 2 bases, with 12 bases lying between them. The CDR3 sequence is 13 residues long. Germline assignment: CDR1 MNHEY and CDR2 SVGAGI. CDR3: CASRVQQNYGYTF. CDR3 DNA sequence: TGTGCCAGCCGGGTCCAACAGAACTATGGCTACACCTTC.

V usage is TRBV5-1 and J usage is TRBJ2-5, with a possible D match to TRBD1 (5 bases). The CDR3 contains 13 residues. Looked up from germline, CDR1 is SGHRS and CDR2 is YFSETQ. V was trimmed by 4 bases and J by 4 bases, leaving 11 bases between them. This CDR3 is CASSLDIIETQYF. The CDR3 DNA reads as TGCGCCAGCAGCCTGGACATTATAGAGACCCAGTACTTC.

This clone has just one count. The chain combines TRBV10-2 with TRBJ2-1; no reliable D call. The CDR3 totals 14 residues. Germline CDR1 is WSHSY and CDR2 is SAAADI. V lost 8 bases to trimming and J lost 0 bases, with 11 bases between them. The CDR3 reads CASAFPSSYNEQFF. The DNA of the CDR3 is TGCGCCAGCGCCTTCCCAAGCTCCTACAATGAGCAGTTCTTC.

The rearrangement joins TRBV6-6 to TRBJ1-2, with D possibly matching TRBD1 (6 bases). This CDR3 spans 13 amino acids. Trimming stripped 5 bases from V and 5 bases from J, with 12 bases between. Germline CDR1 is MNHNY and CDR2 is SVGAGI (reference sequence). CDR3 region: CASSPGVIYGYTF. CDR3 nucleotide sequence: TGTGCCAGCAGTCCAGGGGTTATATATGGCTACACCTTC.

V gene TRBV7-8 combines with J gene TRBJ2-7, with TRBD1 as a possible D gene (5 bases). Germline loops: CDR1 SGHVS, CDR2 FQNEAQ. The CDR3 runs to 14 residues. V lost 5 bases and J 2 bases, leaving 13 bases between the germline ends. The CDR3 DNA follows: TGTGCCAGCAGCATGGGCAGGGCGACCTACGAGCAGTACTTC. Amino acid sequence: CASSMGRATYEQYF.

The rearrangement joins TRBV5-1 to TRBJ1-1, with D perhaps matching TRBD1 (6 bases). The CDR3 loop spans 17 amino acids. Between the trimmed V and J ends, which lost 4 bases and 1 base, there was a span of 20 bases. Germline V gives CDR1 SGHRS, CDR2 YFSETQ. The chain's CDR3 is CASSRLPPGHKNTEAFF. CDR3 DNA sequence: TGCGCCAGCAGCCGATTGCCCCCGGGACACAAGAACACTGAAGCTTTCTTT. The full variable domain, rest sourced from reference TRBV5-1 and TRBJ1-1, is KAGVTQTPRYLIKTRGQQVTLSCSPISGHRSVSWYQQTPGQGLQFLFEYFSETQRNKGNFPGRFSGRQFSNSRSEMNVSTLELGDSALYLCASSRLPPGHKNTEAFFGQGTRLTVV.

This chain connects TRBV5-1 to TRBJ2-3, with D unclear. The V end was cut by 1 base, the J end by 0 bases, with 12 bases between. The CDR3 is 16 residues long. CDR1 is SGHRS and CDR2 is YFSETQ in the germline V gene. CDR3 sequence: CASSLYGQASTDTQYF. The CDR3 DNA reads TGCGCCAGCAGCTTGTACGGGCAGGCAAGCACAGATACGCAGTATTTT.